The clone carrying this T cell receptor (beta chain) came up a few times. In germline, CDR1 is LGHNT, CDR2 FRNRAP. The CDR3 loop spans 17 amino acids. V was pared by 2 bases and J by 0 bases, with 14 bases between. A universal primer site was incorporated via template switching, and the cDNA contained unique molecular identifiers. TCRdb re-derived calls from the 5' RACE reads in MiXCR, one entry per CDR3 protein. The table has hundreds of thousands of distinct CDR3 sequences, approximately 18% seen once. The data originate from a study of identical twins. The sample was also linked to a second study, of T cells expressing NK-cell markers. That publication notes: Among eight sequenced donors, seven carried HCMV seropositivity while one was seronegative.

The gene calls are TRBV12-5 and TRBJ2-1; a possible D gene is TRBD1 (5 bases). The sequencing sample was made of PBMCs. The receptor comes from a woman between 18 and 30 years old in good health. The CDR3 DNA reads TGTGCTAGTGGTTTGAAAAAGGACACCCTCTCCTACAATGAGCAGTTCTTC. This encodes CASGLKKDTLSYNEQFF.